Below, 20 T cell receptor beta chains from the same sample are listed, as sequenced in a study of shared clonotypes between healthy human individuals. Sequencing used immunoSEQ multiplex PCR; TCRdb keeps in-frame clones, though not all of them. The table has about 1.1 million clones, 70% to 85% seen once. Material: memory CD4+ T cells from PBMCs. Subset indicated: CD45RA-negative fraction. The receptors originated from a man younger than 30 in good health. Some clones in this sample may be carry-over from other donors' samples.

The chain is built from TRBV7-9 and TRBJ2-7, with 10 bases aligning to TRBD1. Trimming at V came to 4 bases and at J to 7 bases, leaving 7 bases not matched to a gene. The germline CDR1 and CDR2 sequences are SEHNR and FQNEAQ (reference sequence). This CDR3 contains 14 residues. The CDR3 DNA reads TGTGCCAGCAGCTCCGACAGGGGGCTCGGGGAGCAGTACTTC. It is translated as CASSSDRGLGEQYF.

This chain uses TRBV9 with TRBJ2-3, with TRBD2 matching 11 bases. The germline V gene has CDR1 SGDLS and CDR2 YYNGEE. V shed 0 bases and J 2 bases; nucleotides not matched to a gene: 8. The CDR3 contains 18 residues. CDR3 sequence reads: CASSVGRLAGGTTDTQYF. The CDR3 coding sequence is TGTGCCAGCAGCGTAGGTAGGCTAGCGGGAGGCACCACAGATACGCAGTATTTT.

CDR3 in amino acids: CASSQGDSLSGANVLTF. The CDR3 DNA sequence: TGCGCCAGCAGCCAAGGGGACAGCCTTTCTGGGGCCAACGTCCTGACTTTC. The gene calls are TRBV4-1 and TRBJ2-6, with 7 positions matching TRBD1. The J segment lost 1 base and the V segment lost 1 base, leaving 4 bases of the junction unmatched. Germline CDR1 is MGHRA and CDR2 is YSYEKL. CDR3 length: 17 residues.

This clone appeared a few times. This chain connects TRBV7-2 to TRBJ1-5; 7 positions match TRBD1. The CDR3 spans 15 residues. The V and J ends lost 2 bases and 3 bases, in that order; junction bases with no gene match: 4. Germline loops: CDR1 SGHTA, CDR2 FQGNSA. CDR3 bases: TGTGCCAGCAGCTTATCAGGGGGAAACAATCAGCCCCAGCATTTT. Residues: CASSLSGGNNQPQHF.

The chain joins TRBV19 to TRBJ1-1; possible D gene TRBD1, 5 bases. V shed 3 bases and J shed 4 bases, with 21 bases lying between them. The CDR3 has 17 residues. CDR1 and CDR2 (germline): LNHDA, SQIVND (reference sequence). CDR3 nucleotides: TGTGCCAGTAGTATGTATGCATCGGGGACCGTGAGCACTGAAGCTTTCTTT. Residues: CASSMYASGTVSTEAFF.

This clone came up once. The V call is TRBV27, the J call TRBJ2-3; possible D gene TRBD2, 6 bases. The germline V and J ends were trimmed by 7 bases and 4 bases, with 21 bases remaining between them. There are 16 residues in the CDR3. Per germline, CDR1 MNHEY and CDR2 SMNVEV (reference sequence). This chain's CDR3 is CASKVGGAPRADTQYF. CDR3 coding DNA: TGTGCCAGCAAAGTGGGCGGGGCACCCCGGGCAGATACGCAGTATTTT.

CDR3 nucleotides: TGTGCCAGCAGCCAAGATATGACGGACACTGAAGCTTTCTTT. It is translated as CASSQDMTDTEAFF. The gene calls are TRBV14 and TRBJ1-1; D is unresolved. Germline loops: CDR1 SGHDN, CDR2 FVKESK. The CDR3 spans 14 residues. Trimming removed 0 bases at V and 3 bases at J, with 8 bases between.

The chain is built from TRBV7-2 and TRBJ2-1, with TRBD2 matching over 7 bases. Per the germline V gene, CDR1 is SGHTA and CDR2 is FQGNSA. The CDR3 contains 15 residues. V dropped 5 bases and J dropped 2; count of bases not matched to a gene: 6. CDR3 protein: CASSHSTSAYNEQFF. CDR3 DNA: TGTGCCAGCAGCCATTCAACTAGCGCCTACAATGAGCAGTTCTTC.

The V gene is TRBV7-9, the J gene TRBJ1-2, with D possibly being TRBD1 (5 bases). CDR1 and CDR2 from the germline V gene are SEHNR and FQNEAQ (reference sequence). V lost 1 base and J 0 bases, leaving 9 bases between the germline ends. This CDR3 region has 15 residues. The CDR3 coding sequence is TGTGCCAGCAGCTTAGAAGAAGGGGCTAACTATGGCTACACCTTC. Its protein is CASSLEEGANYGYTF.

The chain is built from TRBV5-1 and TRBJ2-7, with D tentatively TRBD2 (6 bases). The CDR3 is made up of 15 amino acids. With 3 bases removed from V and 6 bases from J, the gap between germline ends came to 19 bases. From germline, CDR1 is SGHRS and CDR2 YFSETQ. CDR3 coding DNA: TGCGCCAGCAGCTCGGACCCCCGGGACTCGAGCGAGCAGTACTTC. It translates to CASSSDPRDSSEQYF.

This sequence joins TRBV5-1 and TRBJ2-2, with unresolved D. The CDR3 sequence is 15 residues long. Germline CDR1 is SGHRS and CDR2 is YFSETQ. Trimming removed 0 bases from V and 4 bases from J, with 10 bases in between. The DNA of the CDR3 is TGCGCCAGCAGCTTGGGTTACGAACTCACCGGGGAGCTGTTTTTT. It yields the protein CASSLGYELTGELFF.

The gene calls are TRBV5-3 and TRBJ2-2, with 9 bases that match TRBD2. TRBV5-3 is labeled an ORF, and its function is uncertain. The ends lost 4 bases at V and 1 base at J; junction bases unmatched: 11. The CDR3 sequence is 18 residues long. The CDR3 nucleotides read TGTGCCAGAAGCAACTTAGCGGGAGCCCTTGAGAACACCGGGGAGCTGTTTTTT. It is translated as CARSNLAGALENTGELFF.

Notes on this clone: A clone one base away is much larger, so this may be a read error. Other DNA sequences in the same sample also yield this CDR3. The V gene is TRBV9, the J gene TRBJ2-7; no clear D. The length of the CDR3 is 12 residues. Deletions cut 4 bases from V and 0 bases from J, with 5 bases between. Germline V gene data show CDR1 as SGDLS and CDR2 as YYNGEE. CDR3 sequence: CASSKDSYEQYF. CDR3 in DNA: TGTGCCAGCAGCAAGGACTCCTACGAGCAGTACTTC. The full variable domain, with the rest looked up from reference TRBV9 and TRBJ2-7, is DSGVTQTPKHLITATGQRVTLRCSPRSGDLSVYWYQQSLDQGLQFLIQYYNGEERAKGNILERFSAQQFPDLHSELNLSSLELGDSALYFCASSKDSYEQYFGPGTRLTVT.

In this sample, this clone turned up once. The chain couples TRBV5-1 to TRBJ2-3, with 9 bases that match TRBD2. J was trimmed by 0 bases and V by 4 bases; bases with no gene match: 6. Germline lookup yields CDR1 SGHRS and CDR2 YFSETQ. The CDR3 runs 16 residues. DNA for the CDR3: TGCGCCAGCAGCGATGGACTAGCGACTAGCACAGATACGCAGTATTTT. It yields the protein CASSDGLATSTDTQYF.

The genes are TRBV7-2 and TRBJ2-5; D is possibly TRBD1 or TRBD2 (5 bases each). The CDR3 has 16 amino acids. Trimming removed 3 bases from V and 2 bases from J, with 16 bases in between. Per the germline V gene, CDR1 is SGHTA and CDR2 is FQGNSA. CDR3 sequence: CASSLGVLRAQETQYF. The CDR3 DNA reads as TGTGCCAGCAGCTTGGGGGTCCTAAGGGCTCAAGAGACCCAGTACTTC.

This clone has a handful of counts. This chain joins TRBV7-9 and TRBJ2-7; D not certain. The germline CDR1 and CDR2 sequences are SEHNR and FQNEAQ (reference sequence). The CDR3 runs 11 residues. The ends were cut back, 1 base at V and 5 bases at J, with 3 bases in the middle. This CDR3 reads CASSLEDEQYF. The CDR3 bases are TGTGCCAGCAGCTTAGAGGACGAGCAGTACTTC.

This clone was detected only once. The gene calls are TRBV10-3 and TRBJ1-2, with D tentatively TRBD1 (5 bases). The CDR3 loop spans 16 amino acids. The V and J ends lost 2 bases and 9 bases respectively, with 22 bases between them. Germline V CDR1 and CDR2: ENHRY, SYGVKD. The CDR3 DNA follows: TGTGCCATCAGTGAGGCCAGCCGGAGTATACCAGGGAGCTACACCTTC. Translating it yields CAISEASRSIPGSYTF.

The rearrangement uses TRBV27 and TRBJ1-5, with D unresolved. From germline, CDR1 is MNHEY and CDR2 SMNVEV (reference sequence). This CDR3 is built from 9 residues. Trimming pared 8 bases from V and 6 bases from J, leaving 2 bases between. CDR3 nucleotides: TGTGCCAGCGGTCAGCCCCAGCATTTT. Its protein product is CASGQPQHF.

The V gene is TRBV2, the J gene TRBJ1-1; TRBD1 matches at 10 bases. Germline CDR1 is SNHLY and CDR2 is FYNNEI. V was pared by 6 bases and J by 3 bases, with 4 bases of the junction left unmatched. This CDR3 has 14 residues. The CDR3 protein is CASSDGQGDTEAFF. In DNA form, the CDR3 reads TGTGCCAGCAGCGACGGACAGGGGGACACTGAAGCTTTCTTT.

The chain joins TRBV29-1 to TRBJ2-3, with TRBD2 identical over 8 bases. Germline V gene data show CDR1 as SQVTM and CDR2 as ANQGSEA. The CDR3 is 15 residues long. V was pared by 4 bases and J by 0 bases, with 6 bases of the junction left unmatched. CDR3 in amino acids: CSVVPGLESTDTQYF. The CDR3 bases are TGCAGCGTTGTTCCGGGACTAGAGAGCACAGATACGCAGTATTTT.